Below are 24 T cell receptor beta chains sequenced from a single sample in a study of T cell clonality in common variable immunodeficiency. Repertoires were generated with immunoSEQ multiplex PCR, while TCRdb's copy carries only in-frame clones and drops some. The sample includes around 13,000 clones, none of them occurring once. General observations from the study: In common variable immunodeficiency, TCR beta chains reportedly carried fewer deletions and N-nucleotide insertions.

No antigen has been assigned to these receptors. Sequences were obtained from peripheral blood mononuclear cells. These receptor sequences come from a human donor with common variable immunodeficiency.

In its sample, this clone was seen a few times. The read terminates 3 residues before the CDR3 end, so the remaining end is supplied by the germline J gene. The chain combines TRBV2 with TRBJ2-3, with TRBD1 identical over 8 bases. Germline V gives CDR1 SNHLY, CDR2 FYNNEI. Losses at the gene ends were 6 bases for V and 5 bases for J; bases not matched to a gene: 1. This CDR3 is 12 amino acids long. The DNA read from the CDR3 is TGTGCCAGCAGGACAGGGGAAGATACG. The encoded protein is CASRTGEDT. The full CDR3 reads CASRTGEDTQYF. The variable domain in full, completed from reference TRBV2 and TRBJ2-3, reads EPEVTQTPSHQVTQMGQEVILRCVPISNHLYFYWYRQILGQKVEFLVSFYNNEISEKSEIFDDQFSVERPDGSNFTLKIRSTKLEDSAMYFCASRTGEDTQYFGPGTRLTVL.

With respect to this clone: The sequence runs out 3 residues before the end of the CDR3; the remainder is reconstructed from the germline J gene. The chain joins TRBV30 to TRBJ2-5, with D perhaps TRBD2 (5 bases). The germline gives CDR1 GTSNPN, CDR2 SVGIG (reference sequence). V lost 2 bases and J lost 5, with 12 bases in between. This CDR3 region has 13 residues. CDR3 bases read: TGTGCCTGGAGTAGGACTCCATCGGAGACC. The encoded protein is CAWSRTPSET. The CDR3 reads in full as CAWSRTPSETQYF.

This clone appeared a few times. The read comes to an end 3 residues before the CDR3 does, leaving the germline J gene to fill in the end. The rearrangement uses TRBV30 and TRBJ2-7; TRBD1 might be the D (8 bases). CDR3 length equals 15 residues. CDR1 is GTSNPN and CDR2 is SVGIG in the germline V gene (reference sequence). Trimming stripped 0 bases from V and 4 bases from J, with 16 bases between. The chain's CDR3 is CAWSVQGGRRYEQYF. Incomplete CDR3 DNA: TGTGCCTGGAGTGTACAGGGGGGGCGGAGGTACGAG.

This clone was seen a handful of times. This CDR3 is CASSPLLYNEQFF. The covered CDR3 bases are TGTGCCAGCAGCCCCTTACTTTACAATGAG. This chain joins TRBV7-6 and TRBJ2-1, with D uncertain. Coverage ceases 3 residues before the CDR3 finishes, and the germline J gene fills in the end. Germline lookup yields CDR1 SGHVS and CDR2 FNYEAQ. CDR3 length equals 13 residues. Trimming pared 5 bases from V and 4 bases from J, leaving 9 bases between.

This clone was counted between two and nine times. The read falls 3 residues short of the CDR3 end, and the missing part is taken from the germline J gene. This sequence joins TRBV18 and TRBJ2-1; a possible D gene is TRBD1 (5 bases). V lost 3 bases, J lost 5 bases, and 8 bases lay in between. Germline V gene lookup returns CDR1 KGHSH and CDR2 LQKENI. CDR3 size: 13 residues. CDR3 DNA, as far as it was read: TGTGCCAGCTCACCTCGACAGAACAATGAG. Its translation: CASSPRQNNE. The whole CDR3 sequence is CASSPRQNNEQFF.

Worth noting for this clone: The CDR3 is cut off 3 residues early in the read; its end comes from the germline J gene. This chain joins TRBV6-1 and TRBJ2-7, with D possibly matching TRBD2 (7 bases). Trimming took 0 bases from V and 1 from J, leaving 13 bases between them. The CDR3 length is 16 residues. CDR1 and CDR2 (germline): MNHNS, SASEGT. CDR3 sequence: CASSEARGGASYEQYF. CDR3 DNA, as far as it was read: TGTGCCAGCAGTGAAGCGAGGGGGGGCGCGTCCTACGAG.

For this clone: The read ends 3 residues before the CDR3 terminus; that terminus is restored from the germline J gene. This rearrangement joins TRBV10-2 to TRBJ1-1, with D maybe TRBD1 (6 bases). This CDR3 is 16 amino acids long. From germline, CDR1 is WSHSY and CDR2 SAAADI. Trimming stripped 8 bases from V and 2 bases from J, with 21 bases between. The CDR3 region is CASHKKAGTLNTEAFF. CDR3 bases read: TGCGCCAGCCATAAGAAAGCCGGGACACTAAACACTGAA.

This clone has a handful of counts. The CDR3 protein is CASSPKGASGFEAFF. CDR3 DNA (partial): TGTGCCAGCTCACCGAAGGGGGCCTCGGGTTTCGAA. The rearrangement joins TRBV18 to TRBJ1-1, with 7 nucleotides matching TRBD1. The read comes to an end 3 residues before the CDR3 does, leaving the germline J gene to fill in the end. There are 15 residues in the CDR3. Germline V lookup: CDR1 KGHSH, CDR2 LQKENI.

With regard to this clone: The CDR3 end is not reached by the read, which stops 3 residues before it; the germline J gene fills it in. This chain joins TRBV18 and TRBJ2-3, with D uncertain. CDR3 length: 12 residues. Germline values: CDR1 KGHSH, CDR2 LQKENI. The covered CDR3 bases are TGTGCCAGCTCACCGCAGGAGTTGGCG. Protein product: CASSPQELA. The whole CDR3 reads CASSPQELAQYF.

The sample holds a few counts of this clone. The read comes to an end 3 residues before the CDR3 does, leaving the germline J gene to fill in the end. This rearrangement joins TRBV18 to TRBJ1-4; D is perhaps TRBD1 (6 bases). The germline V gene has CDR1 KGHSH and CDR2 LQKENI. This CDR3 spans 16 amino acids. CDR3 region: CASSPETGEFPQGLFF. The DNA read from the CDR3 is TGTGCCAGCTCACCAGAGACAGGAGAATTTCCACAGGGA.

Comment on this clone: The CDR3 is cut off 3 residues early in the read; its end comes from the germline J gene. V usage is TRBV7-2 and J usage is TRBJ2-1, with 10 bases matching TRBD1. CDR1 SGHTA and CDR2 FQGNSA come from the germline V gene. The CDR3 extends over 15 amino acids. The junction had 2 bases not matched to a gene; V was cut back by 4 bases and J by 2 bases. The sequenced part of the CDR3 DNA is TGTGCCAGCAGCTCGGGACAGGGGACCTACAATGAG. It yields the protein CASSSGQGTYNE. The whole CDR3 protein is CASSSGQGTYNEQFF.

This clone qualifies as medium-sized. The observed sequence ends 3 residues before the CDR3 terminus, with the missing tail filled in from the germline J gene. The chain has TRBV5-1 and TRBJ2-1, with D perhaps matching TRBD2 (6 bases). The CDR3 covers 15 residues. The V and J ends lost 1 base and 5 bases respectively, with 13 bases between them. Germline CDR1 is SGHRS and CDR2 is YFSETQ. The CDR3 DNA, read in part, is TGCGCCAGCAGCTTGTCGGGGAGGTCCCACAATGAG. Amino acids: CASSLSGRSHNE. The whole CDR3 is CASSLSGRSHNEQFF.

This clone is labeled as medium-sized (0.01 to 0.1%). The read comes to an end 3 residues before the CDR3 does, leaving the germline J gene to fill in the end. This chain connects TRBV6-2 or TRBV6-3 to TRBJ2-5, with 7 bases lining up with TRBD1. The CDR3 sequence is 15 residues long. CDR1 MNHEY and CDR2 SVGEGT come from the germline V gene. V was pared by 7 bases and J by 1 base, with 9 bases of the junction left unmatched. The sequenced part of the CDR3 DNA is TGTGCCAGCAACCTACAGGGGTTGTTCCAAGAGACC. Translated: CASNLQGLFQET. The full CDR3 protein reads CASNLQGLFQETQYF.

In regard to this clone: The read comes to an end 3 residues before the CDR3 does, leaving the germline J gene to fill in the end. The rearrangement joins TRBV7-3 to TRBJ2-1; TRBD2 aligns across 13 bases. J lost 4 bases, V lost 4 bases, and 1 base had no gene match. The CDR3 spans 15 residues. Germline V gives CDR1 SGHTA, CDR2 FQGTGA. This chain's CDR3 is CASSSTSGGYNEQFF. CDR3 DNA, as far as it was read: TGTGCCAGCAGCTCGACTAGCGGGGGGTACAATGAG.

In this sample, this clone turned up many times. The read finishes 3 residues shy of the CDR3 end, and the germline J gene is used to complete it. This chain connects TRBV19 to TRBJ2-7, with a possible D match to TRBD1 (6 bases). CDR3 size: 16 residues. Trimming pared 3 bases from V and 0 bases from J, leaving 15 bases between. In germline, CDR1 is LNHDA, CDR2 SQIVND (reference sequence). CDR3 protein: CASSIASATGSYEQYF. The CDR3 bases that were read are TGTGCCAGTAGTATCGCGTCGGCGACAGGCTCCTACGAG. Using reference TRBV19 and TRBJ2-7 for the parts outside the CDR3, the full variable domain is DGGITQSPKYLFRKEGQNVTLSCEQNLNHDAMYWYRQDPGQGLRLIYYSQIVNDFQKGDIAEGYSVSREKKESFPLTVTSAQKNPTAFYLCASSIASATGSYEQYFGPGTRLTVT.

This clone came up a few times. The read gets to within 3 residues of the CDR3 end, and the germline J gene fills in the rest. The gene calls are TRBV7-3 and TRBJ1-6; TRBD1 matches at 8 bases. CDR1 and CDR2 from the germline V gene are SGHTA and FQGTGA. V lost 4 bases, J lost 9 bases, and 5 bases stayed unmatched. The CDR3 has 14 residues. CDR3: CASSSSGTGSPLHF. The DNA read from the CDR3 is TGTGCCAGCAGCTCTTCCGGGACAGGTTCACCC.

This clone was picked up a small number of times. The CDR3 is cut off 3 residues early in the read; its end comes from the germline J gene. The chain carries TRBV6-2 or TRBV6-3 and TRBJ1-2; tentative D call: TRBD1 (5 bases). Germline V gene lookup returns CDR1 MNHEY and CDR2 SVGEGT. Trimming removed 7 bases from V and 7 bases from J, with 13 bases in between. CDR3 size: 12 residues. The CDR3 region is CASTQSGGGYTF. The CDR3 bases that were read are TGTGCCAGCACCCAATCCGGGGGTGGC.

This clone is termed medium-sized. The read halts 3 residues ahead of the CDR3 end, with the missing end drawn from the germline J gene. The chain carries TRBV5-1 and TRBJ1-1, with D possibly matching TRBD1 (6 bases). Deletions cut 9 bases from V and 3 bases from J, with 15 bases between. The CDR3 sequence is 13 residues long. Germline loops: CDR1 SGHRS, CDR2 YFSETQ. Incomplete CDR3 DNA: TGCGCCATCCCAGGGGTAGGGGACACTGAA. Its protein is CAIPGVGDTE. The complete CDR3 reads CAIPGVGDTEAFF. Full variable domain (rest looked up from reference TRBV5-1 and TRBJ1-1): KAGVTQTPRYLIKTRGQQVTLSCSPISGHRSVSWYQQTPGQGLQFLFEYFSETQRNKGNFPGRFSGRQFSNSRSEMNVSTLELGDSALYLCAIPGVGDTEAFFGQGTRLTVV.

This clone was observed a handful of times. The CDR3 extends 3 residues past the end of the read, so its final part is completed from the germline J gene. The V call is TRBV7-9, the J call TRBJ1-2, with D perhaps matching TRBD1 (6 bases). Trimming stripped 8 bases from V and 4 bases from J, with 14 bases between. Germline values: CDR1 SEHNR, CDR2 FQNEAQ (reference sequence). The CDR3 length is 13 residues. CDR3 bases read: TGTGCCAGCTCCAGGGGTTACAGCTATGGC. This translates into CASSRGYSYG. The complete CDR3 reads CASSRGYSYGYTF.

This clone was counted only a few times. Coverage ceases 3 residues before the CDR3 finishes, and the germline J gene fills in the end. The J gene is TRBJ2-5, the V gene TRBV19; 13 nucleotides match TRBD2. This CDR3 has 16 residues. V trimming: 4 bases; J trimming: 5 bases; junction bases outside the gene matches: 7. Germline CDR1 reads LNHDA; CDR2 reads SQIVND (reference sequence). CDR3 residues: CASSRTSGGVSETQYF. The part of the CDR3 DNA that was read is TGTGCCAGTAGTAGGACTAGCGGGGGTGTTTCGGAGACC.

The table lists this clone with a few counts. The part of the CDR3 DNA that was read is TGTGCCAGCTCACCGACAACTTCGAGTCCCCTACGGAGCAATCAGCCC. Residues: CASSPTTSSPLRSNQP. The whole CDR3 protein is CASSPTTSSPLRSNQPQHF. The chain combines TRBV18 with TRBJ1-5; D gene unclear. The read falls 3 residues short of the CDR3 end, and the missing part is taken from the germline J gene. Per germline, CDR1 KGHSH and CDR2 LQKENI. The CDR3 consists of 19 residues. Trimming cost V 3 bases and J 1 base, with 22 bases left between them.

This clone was counted only a few times. From the germline J gene comes the end of the CDR3, since the read stops 3 residues before it. The rearrangement joins TRBV18 to TRBJ1-5, with TRBD1 matching over 7 bases. From germline, CDR1 is KGHSH and CDR2 LQKENI. The CDR3 has 15 residues. Losses at the gene ends were 4 bases for V and 2 bases for J; bases not matched to a gene: 5. CDR3 sequence reads: CASSHRGEGNQPQHF. The CDR3 DNA, read in part, is TGTGCCAGCTCACACAGGGGTGAGGGCAATCAGCCC. The complete variable domain, with remaining parts taken from reference TRBV18 and TRBJ1-5, reads NAGVMQNPRHLVRRRGQEARLRCSPMKGHSHVYWYRQLPEEGLKFMVYLQKENIIDESGMPKERFSAEFPKEGPSILRIQQVVRGDSAAYFCASSHRGEGNQPQHFGDGTRLSIL.

With regard to this clone: Read sequence stops 3 residues before the CDR3 end, and the germline J gene provides the missing end. V is TRBV6-2 or TRBV6-3 and J is TRBJ2-7; D call uncertain. V lost 6 bases to trimming and J lost 4 bases, with 22 bases between them. The CDR3 totals 16 residues. Germline lookup yields CDR1 MNHEY and CDR2 SVGEGT. The sequenced part of the CDR3 DNA is TGTGCCAGCAGCCCCATTCTTGGAAGGGTCGGTTACGAG. It encodes CASSPILGRVGYE. In full, the CDR3 is CASSPILGRVGYEQYF.

Many counts were recorded for this clone. The read gets to within 3 residues of the CDR3 end, and the germline J gene fills in the rest. This chain links TRBV5-1 with TRBJ1-1, with D unresolved. The length of the CDR3 is 15 residues. Trimming stripped 1 base from V and 4 bases from J, with 14 bases between. Germline CDR1 and CDR2: SGHRS and YFSETQ. The CDR3 bases that were read are TGCGCCAGCAGCTTGACCGTAAGTGGCGGCACTGAA. Its translation: CASSLTVSGGTE. The full CDR3 sequence reads CASSLTVSGGTEAFF.